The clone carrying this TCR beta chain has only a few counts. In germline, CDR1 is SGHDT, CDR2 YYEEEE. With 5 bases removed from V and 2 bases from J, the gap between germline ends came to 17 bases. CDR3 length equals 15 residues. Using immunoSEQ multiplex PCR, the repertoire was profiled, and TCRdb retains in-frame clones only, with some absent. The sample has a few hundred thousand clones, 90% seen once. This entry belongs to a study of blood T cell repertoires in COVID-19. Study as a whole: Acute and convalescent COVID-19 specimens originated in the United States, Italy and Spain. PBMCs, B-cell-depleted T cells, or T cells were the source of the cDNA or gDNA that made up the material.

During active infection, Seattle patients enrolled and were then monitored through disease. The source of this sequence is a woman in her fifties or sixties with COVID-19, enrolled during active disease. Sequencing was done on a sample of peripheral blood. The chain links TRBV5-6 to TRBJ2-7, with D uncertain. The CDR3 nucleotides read TGTGCCAGCAGTAATAAAGTGCGGAAGGCCTACGAGCAGTACTTC. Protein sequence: CASSNKVRKAYEQYF.